The 3 T cell receptor beta chains given below trace back to one sample, sequenced in a study of T cell responses to AZD1222 COVID-19 vaccine (dated by TCRdb to the early 2020s). The time point tag for this specimen amounts to: baseline before first vaccination. Libraries were made using the immunoSEQ multiplex PCR assay. The source is immuneACCESS, and TCRdb retained only in-frame sequences with V and J called. Part of the clones is not carried over; for the studies checked, unresolved V genes explain less than half of this, and the remainder is unexplained. The sample includes about 110,000 clones, with less than 90% observed a single time. Jointly, the top ten make up about 1.6% of the sample. Sequencing used peripheral blood, obtained on day 0 of AZD1222 vaccination. The receptor set was obtained from an adult in good health.

This chain connects TRBV12-5 to TRBJ2-3; weak D call: TRBD1 (6 bases). The CDR3 extends over 14 amino acids. The V gene's germline CDR1 is LGHNT and CDR2 FRNRAP. V was clipped by 8 bases and J by 1 base, with 13 bases between them. In nucleotides, the CDR3 is TGTGCTAGTTCCCGGGACACCCGCACAGATACGCAGTATTTT. This gives the protein CASSRDTRTDTQYF. Using reference TRBV12-5 and TRBJ2-3 for the parts outside the CDR3, the full variable domain is DARVTQTPRHKVTEMGQEVTMRCQPILGHNTVFWYRQTMMQGLELLAYFRNRAPLDDSGMPKDRFSAEMPDATLATLKIQPSEPRDSAVYFCASSRDTRTDTQYFGPGTRLTVL.

The chain recombines TRBV3-1 (or the pseudogene TRBV3-2) with TRBJ1-1; D is possibly TRBD1 (6 bases). Germline-derived CDR1 and CDR2 are LGHDT and YNNKEL (reference sequence). The CDR3 extends over 16 amino acids. Trimming removed 4 bases from V and 1 base from J, with 16 bases in between. CDR3 amino acids: CASSPSGGRSNTEAFF. The CDR3 DNA reads TGTGCCAGCAGCCCCTCCGGGGGCCGCTCGAACACTGAAGCTTTCTTT.

The V gene is TRBV19, the J gene TRBJ1-2; the D gene is possibly TRBD1 (6 bases). The germline V and J ends were trimmed by 2 bases and 2 bases, with 12 bases remaining between them. The CDR3 has 15 amino acids. Germline V CDR1 and CDR2: LNHDA, SQIVND (reference sequence). In DNA form, the CDR3 reads TGTGCCAGTAGTATAAAGGCCGGGACAAACTATGGCTACACCTTC. This translates into CASSIKAGTNYGYTF.